This T cell receptor (delta chain) was recovered during a study of gammadelta T cells in human blood. Study conclusions and caveats: Microbial exposure appeared to drive polyclonal γδ T cell expansion after birth.

With CATT, TCRdb re-called clones from the RT-PCR reads. The repertoire has about 1,100 delta-chain clones, around 6% of them found once; the top ten carry 9% to 9.5%. V was clipped by 4 bases and J by 1 base, with 40 bases between them. The CDR3 is 24 amino acids. Germline assignment: CDR1 TSWWSYY and CDR2 QGS. This clone is deemed large (0.1 to 1%). Antigen specificity is unknown. The clonotype comes from a human donor. The sequenced sample was non-Vgamma9Vdelta2 gamma-delta T cells from infant blood. The J gene is TRDJ1, the V gene TRDV1, with D tentatively TRDD2 (8 bases). The CDR3, as DNA: TGTGCTCTTGGGGGACAGGCCTTCCTAAATTTCTGGGGGTCACCAAAAGGCTCCACCGATAAACTCATCTTT. This sequence encodes CALGGQAFLNFWGSPKGSTDKLIF.